Below, 11 T cell receptor beta chains from the same sample are listed, as sequenced in a study of vaccination and CD4 T cells after COVID-19 (dated by TCRdb to the early 2020s). These TCRs are of unknown antigen specificity. The treatment or condition label of this sample denotes: roughly ten-day PBMC culture with coronavirus spike peptide pools or control peptides (ViraFEST assay). Receptor amplification or capture employed PCR. The sample was run on an Illumina iSeq 100. DNA from cultured CD4+ T cells was subjected to TCR sequencing with the Oncomine TCR Beta short-read assay at the Johns Hopkins FTIC core. TCRdb trimmed the raw reads at Q25, called clones with MiXCR and kept productive beta chains. Identical CDR3 proteins give one entry, which carries the most common genes and DNA. The sample table contains around 13,000 distinct CDR3 sequences; only one count was recorded for approximately 45% of them. 15% to 19% of the sample rests with the top ten.

Sequenced material: CD4+ T cells from blood, cultured in vitro. These receptors were obtained from a human donor who had recovered from COVID-19.

V gene TRBV20-1 combines with J gene TRBJ2-5; 7 bases map to TRBD2. V shed 3 bases and J 0 bases; nucleotides not matched to a gene: 7. The CDR3 length is 15 residues. CDR1 is DFQATT and CDR2 is SNEGSKA in the germline V gene (reference sequence). The CDR3 region has the DNA TGCAGTGCTAGGGTGGGAGGGGCAAACCAAGAGACCCAGTACTTC. It is translated as CSARVGGANQETQYF.

The chain carries TRBV11-2 and TRBJ1-6, with D unclear. Germline CDR1 and CDR2: SGHAT and FQNNGV. The V and J ends lost 3 bases and 10 bases respectively, with 10 bases between them. This CDR3 has 13 amino acids. The CDR3 loop is CASSLVTNSPLHF. The CDR3 DNA sequence: TGTGCCAGCAGCTTGGTAACCAACTCACCCCTCCACTTT.

The table lists this clonotype with a few counts. J is TRBJ1-2 and V is TRBV20-1; no clear D gene. The germline V and J ends were trimmed by 1 base and 8 bases, with 17 bases remaining between them. CDR3 length: 14 amino acids. Germline V gene data show CDR1 as DFQATT and CDR2 as SNEGSKA (reference sequence). The DNA for the CDR3 is TGCAGTGCTAGAGTGAGGAGGACTAACTGGGGCTACACCTTC. The encoded protein is CSARVRRTNWGYTF.

The chain employs TRBV6-1 and TRBJ1-5; tentative D call: TRBD1 (5 bases). The CDR3 has 13 residues. Trimming pared 2 bases from V and 9 bases from J, leaving 11 bases between. Germline V gene data show CDR1 as MNHNS and CDR2 as SASEGT. CDR3 nucleotides: TGTGCCAGCAGTGAACAAGGGGATCTGCCCCAGCATTTT. Translated: CASSEQGDLPQHF.

This chain links TRBV10-1 with TRBJ2-3, with D uncertain. Germline lookup yields CDR1 WNHNN and CDR2 SYGVQD (reference sequence). The V gene lost 3 bases and the J gene lost 1 base, with 14 bases spanning the gap. The CDR3 covers 16 residues. CDR3 in DNA: TGCGCCAGCAGTGATAATTTGGGGTCCCGCACAGATACGCAGTATTTT. Amino acid sequence: CASSDNLGSRTDTQYF.

The genes are TRBV6-2 or TRBV6-3 and TRBJ2-1; the match to TRBD1 covers 9 bases. With V trimmed by 6 bases and J by 2 bases, 2 bases remained unmatched. Germline-derived CDR1 and CDR2 are MNHEY and SVGEGT. This CDR3 contains 14 residues. CDR3 DNA sequence: TGTGCCAGCAGGGACAGGGGCACCTACAATGAGCAGTTCTTC. It translates to CASRDRGTYNEQFF.

This clonotype was recorded a few times. The J gene is TRBJ1-5, the V gene TRBV7-2, with D possibly TRBD1 on 5 matching bases. Germline assignment: CDR1 SGHTA and CDR2 FQGNSA. V was cut by 2 bases and J by 6 bases, with 17 bases left in between. The CDR3 extends over 16 amino acids. CDR3 DNA sequence: TGTGCCAGCAGCTTATCAGTTGGGGACTTCGGTCAGCCCCAGCATTTT. This translates into CASSLSVGDFGQPQHF. Full variable domain (remainder filled in from reference TRBV7-2 and TRBJ1-5): GAGVSQSPSNKVTEKGKDVELRCDPISGHTALYWYRQSLGQGLEFLIYFQGNSAPDKSGLPSDRFSAERTGGSVSTLTIQRTQQEDSAVYLCASSLSVGDFGQPQHFGDGTRLSIL.

The chain links TRBV5-4 to TRBJ2-2; D remains ambiguous. The CDR3 loop spans 12 amino acids. Germline-derived CDR1 and CDR2 are SGHNT and YYREEE (reference sequence). The V and J ends lost 3 bases and 3 bases respectively, with 3 bases between them. The DNA for the CDR3 is TGTGCCAGCAGCTGGGACACCGGGGAGCTGTTTTTT. Amino acids: CASSWDTGELFF.

This clonotype turned up a few times. This chain uses TRBV6-2 or TRBV6-3 with TRBJ2-1; D gene uncertain. The CDR3 contains 16 residues. Germline V gives CDR1 MNHEY, CDR2 SVGEGT. Trimming shortened V by 2 bases and J by 4 bases, and 15 bases separated the two germline ends. This CDR3 is CASSYPKLQQYNEQFF. CDR3 in DNA: TGTGCCAGCAGTTACCCCAAGTTACAGCAGTACAATGAGCAGTTCTTC.

The V gene is TRBV2, the J gene TRBJ2-7; D uncertain. Germline assignment: CDR1 SNHLY and CDR2 FYNNEI. V lost 4 bases, J lost 1 base, and 11 bases lay in between. The CDR3 is 14 amino acids. Here the CDR3 reads CASSVGIGSYEQYF. Written as DNA, the CDR3 is TGTGCCAGCAGTGTTGGGATAGGATCCTACGAGCAGTACTTC.

CDR3 in amino acids: CASSLGLSSNQPQHF. CDR3 coding DNA: TGTGCCAGCAGCTTGGGTCTCAGCTCCAATCAGCCCCAGCATTTT. The chain employs TRBV5-6 and TRBJ1-5; D unclear. The V end was cut by 0 bases, the J end by 3 bases, with 10 bases between. CDR1 is SGHDT, CDR2 YYEEEE, per germline. The CDR3 is made up of 15 amino acids.